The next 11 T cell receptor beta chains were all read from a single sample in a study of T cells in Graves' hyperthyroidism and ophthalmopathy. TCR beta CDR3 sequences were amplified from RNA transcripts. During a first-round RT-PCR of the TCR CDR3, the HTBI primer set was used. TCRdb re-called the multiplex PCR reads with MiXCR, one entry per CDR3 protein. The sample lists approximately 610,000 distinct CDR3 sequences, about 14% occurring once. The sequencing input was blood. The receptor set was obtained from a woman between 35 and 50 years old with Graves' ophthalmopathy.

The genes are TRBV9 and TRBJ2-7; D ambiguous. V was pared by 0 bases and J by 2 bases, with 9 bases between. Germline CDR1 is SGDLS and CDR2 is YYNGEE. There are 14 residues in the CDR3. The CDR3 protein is CASSVEDGPYEQYF. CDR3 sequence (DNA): TGTGCCAGCAGCGTAGAGGACGGTCCCTACGAGCAGTACTTC.

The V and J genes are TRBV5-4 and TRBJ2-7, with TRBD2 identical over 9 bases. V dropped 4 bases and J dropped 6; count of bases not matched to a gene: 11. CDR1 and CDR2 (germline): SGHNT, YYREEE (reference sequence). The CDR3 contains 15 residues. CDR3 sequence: CASSKTSGNWGEQYF. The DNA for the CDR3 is TGTGCCAGCAGCAAGACTAGCGGAAATTGGGGCGAGCAGTACTTC.

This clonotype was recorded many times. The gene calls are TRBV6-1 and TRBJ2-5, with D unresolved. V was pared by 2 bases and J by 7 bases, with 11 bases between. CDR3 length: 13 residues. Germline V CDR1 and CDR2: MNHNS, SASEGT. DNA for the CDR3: TGTGCCAGCAGTGAACTGACCGCAGGGACCCAGTACTTC. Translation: CASSELTAGTQYF.

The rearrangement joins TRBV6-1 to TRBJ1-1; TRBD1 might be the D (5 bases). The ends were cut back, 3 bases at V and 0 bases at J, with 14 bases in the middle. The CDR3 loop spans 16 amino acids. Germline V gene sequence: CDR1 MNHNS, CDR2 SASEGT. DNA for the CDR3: TGTGCCAGCAGTGATTCAGGTGGGGGGGTGAACACTGAAGCTTTCTTT. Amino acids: CASSDSGGGVNTEAFF.

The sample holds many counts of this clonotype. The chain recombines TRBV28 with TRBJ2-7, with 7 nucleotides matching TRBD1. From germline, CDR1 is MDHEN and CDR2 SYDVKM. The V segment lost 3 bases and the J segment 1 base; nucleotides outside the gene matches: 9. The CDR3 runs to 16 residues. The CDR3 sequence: CASSFSYWDRSYEQYF. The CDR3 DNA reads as TGTGCCAGCAGTTTCTCCTATTGGGACAGATCCTACGAGCAGTACTTC. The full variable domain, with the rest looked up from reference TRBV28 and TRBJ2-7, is DVKVTQSSRYLVKRTGEKVFLECVQDMDHENMFWYRQDPGLGLRLIYFSYDVKMKEKGDIPEGYSVSREKKERFSLILESASTNQTSMYLCASSFSYWDRSYEQYFGPGTRLTVT.

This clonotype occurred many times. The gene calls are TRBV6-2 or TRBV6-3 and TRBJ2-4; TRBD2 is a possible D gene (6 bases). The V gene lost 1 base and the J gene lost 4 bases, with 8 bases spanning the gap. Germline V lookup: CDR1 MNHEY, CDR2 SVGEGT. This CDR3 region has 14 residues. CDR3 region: CASSYYGTKNIQYF. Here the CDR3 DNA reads TGTGCCAGCAGTTACTATGGGACTAAAAACATTCAGTACTTC.

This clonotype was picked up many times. The CDR3 here is CASSLLGPKTQYF. The CDR3 DNA sequence: TGTGCCAGCAGCTTGCTGGGCCCCAAGACCCAGTACTTC. The J gene is TRBJ2-5, the V gene TRBV7-8; D is unclear. The CDR3 sequence is 13 residues long. Trimming removed 3 bases at V and 6 bases at J, with 11 bases between. Germline V gene data show CDR1 as SGHVS and CDR2 as FQNEAQ.

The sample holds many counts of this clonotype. CDR3 DNA: TGTGCCAGCAGAGCCGGGAACCAAGAGACCCAGTACTTC. Amino acid sequence: CASRAGNQETQYF. J is TRBJ2-5 and V is TRBV6-1; TRBD2 might be the D (5 bases). The CDR3 has 13 amino acids. Germline V lookup: CDR1 MNHNS, CDR2 SASEGT. V shed 6 bases and J shed 0 bases, with 8 bases lying between them.

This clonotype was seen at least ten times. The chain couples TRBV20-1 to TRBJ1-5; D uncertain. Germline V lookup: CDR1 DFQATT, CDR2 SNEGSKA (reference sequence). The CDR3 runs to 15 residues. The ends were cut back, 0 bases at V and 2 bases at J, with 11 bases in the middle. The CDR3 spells CSARDHRSGNQPQHF. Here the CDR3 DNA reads TGCAGTGCTAGAGACCACAGATCTGGCAATCAGCCCCAGCATTTT.

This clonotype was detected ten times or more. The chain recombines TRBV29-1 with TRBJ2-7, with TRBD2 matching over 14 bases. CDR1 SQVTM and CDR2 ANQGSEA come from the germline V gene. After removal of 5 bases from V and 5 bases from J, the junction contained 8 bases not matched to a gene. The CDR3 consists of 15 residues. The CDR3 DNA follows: TGCAGCGTTACAGGGACTAGCGGGAGAGTTGACGAGCAGTACTTC. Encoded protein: CSVTGTSGRVDEQYF.

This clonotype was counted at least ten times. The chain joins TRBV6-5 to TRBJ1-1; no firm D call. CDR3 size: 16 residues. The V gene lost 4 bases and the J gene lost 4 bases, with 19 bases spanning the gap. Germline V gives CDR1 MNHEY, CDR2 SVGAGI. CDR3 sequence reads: CASSSGIRGLSTEAFF. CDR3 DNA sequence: TGTGCCAGCAGTTCCGGAATTCGGGGTTTGAGCACTGAAGCTTTCTTT.